This is a list of T cell receptor beta chains from one sample in a study of type 1 regulatory T cells. TCRdb redid the calling of the reads with MiXCR, one entry per CDR3 protein. The table lists about 65,000 distinct CDR3 sequences, roughly half of them singletons. For these receptors, no antigen is known. Material: cultured non-Tr1 T cells, either the whole culture or a sorted T cell fraction (not recorded which). These receptors all stem from a human donor in good health. Each CDR3 is given with its conserved first and last residue. The D gene is left open where the match is weak. Not every row has a clone size; where given, it reads once, few, many or a size class.

abundance	d_gene	v_gene	j_gene	CDR3aa	CDR3nt
NA	TRBD1	TRBV5-1	TRBJ1-4	CASSLAGGRGEKLFF	TGCGCCAGCAGCTTGGCAGGGGGGAGAGGTGAAAAACTGTTTTTT
NA	TRBD2	TRBV20-1	TRBJ2-1	CSARVNSGGYNEQFF	TGCAGTGCTAGAGTAAACAGCGGGGGGTATAATGAGCAGTTCTTC
NA	NA	TRBV7-9	TRBJ2-7	CASRPNRAATYEQYF	TGTGCCAGCAGGCCAAATCGGGCAGCGACCTACGAGCAGTACTTC
NA	NA	TRBV18	TRBJ2-7	CASSSLPGSYSYEQYF	TGTGCCAGCTCATCCCTACCGGGGTCTTACTCCTACGAGCAGTACTTC
few	TRBD1	TRBV6-2/TRBV6-3	TRBJ1-6	CASGTGNSPLHF	TGTGCCAGCGGGACAGGGAATTCACCCCTCCACTTT
NA	NA	TRBV6-2/TRBV6-3	TRBJ2-5	CASSRAGKQETQYF	TGTGCCAGCAGCAGGGCGGGAAAACAAGAGACCCAGTACTTC
few	TRBD1	TRBV6-2/TRBV6-3	TRBJ1-6	CASTHGQGRSPLHF	TGTGCCAGCACCCACGGACAGGGAAGGTCACCCCTCCACTTT
few	NA	TRBV5-4	TRBJ1-3	CASSLDQNTIYF	TGTGCCAGCAGCTTGGACCAGAACACCATATATTTT
medium-sized	TRBD2	TRBV4-3	TRBJ2-3	CASSQDLGGGSTDTQYF	TGCGCCAGCAGCCAAGATTTGGGCGGGGGGAGTACAGATACGCAGTATTTT
few	TRBD1	TRBV2	TRBJ1-5	CASSNQGGNQPQHF	TGTGCCAGCAGTAACCAGGGGGGCAATCAGCCCCAGCATTTT
NA	NA	TRBV6-2/TRBV6-3	TRBJ1-2	CASRSTSGSPRNGYTF	TGTGCCAGCAGAAGCACCTCAGGTTCCCCAAGGAATGGCTACACCTTC
NA	NA	TRBV5-6	TRBJ1-1	CASSLYGGDTEAFF	TGTGCCAGCAGCTTGTACGGGGGTGACACTGAAGCTTTCTTT
NA	NA	TRBV29-1	TRBJ2-5	CSVLPPSQETQYF	TGCAGCGTCCTACCCCCCTCGCAAGAGACCCAGTACTTC
NA	NA	TRBV5-1	TRBJ1-4	CASSRGTSTNEKLFF	TGCGCCAGCAGCCGTGGGACATCAACTAATGAAAAACTGTTTTTT
NA	NA	TRBV5-1	TRBJ2-4	CASSFVGVGNIQYF	TGCGCCAGCAGCTTTGTGGGGGTTGGAAACATTCAGTACTTC
NA	NA	TRBV10-3	TRBJ1-2	CATSDSYGYTF	TGTGCCACAAGCGATTCCTATGGCTACACCTTC
NA	NA	TRBV11-3	TRBJ1-1	CASSFNRHTEAFF	TGTGCCAGCAGTTTTAACAGACACACTGAAGCTTTCTTT
NA	NA	TRBV20-1	TRBJ2-1	CSARVDTSVTGEFF	TGCAGTGCTAGAGTGGACACCTCAGTTACCGGGGAGTTCTTC
few	TRBD2	TRBV12-3/TRBV12-4	TRBJ2-3	CASTPGETSGSTDTQYF	TGTGCCAGCACCCCCGGGGAGACTAGCGGCAGCACAGATACGCAGTATTTT
few	NA	TRBV18	TRBJ1-1	CASSQKNTEAFF	TGTGCCAGCTCACAAAAGAACACTGAAGCTTTCTTT
NA	TRBD1	TRBV20-1	TRBJ1-1	CSATPGQGAWFGLAFF	TGCAGTGCTACCCCCGGGCAGGGGGCTTGGTTTGGACTCGCTTTCTTT
few	TRBD2	TRBV5-4	TRBJ2-3	CASSPGLAGGRSTDTQYF	TGTGCCAGCAGTCCCGGACTAGCGGGGGGTCGTAGCACAGATACGCAGTATTTT
NA	NA	TRBV28	TRBJ2-3	CASGIDRTGYSTDTQYF	TGTGCCAGCGGGATAGATCGGACTGGCTATAGCACAGATACGCAGTATTTT
NA	NA	TRBV28	TRBJ1-1	CASPPSGGSNTEAFF	TGTGCCAGCCCGCCCTCGGGGGGGTCGAACACTGAAGCTTTCTTT
NA	NA	TRBV20-1	TRBJ2-1	CSATGRGSSCNEQFF	TGCAGTGCTACTGGGCGGGGAAGCTCCTGCAATGAGCAGTTCTTC
few	NA	TRBV24-1	TRBJ1-5	CATSETVSNQPQHF	TGTGCCACCAGTGAGACAGTAAGCAATCAGCCCCAGCATTTT
NA	NA	TRBV24-1	TRBJ2-2	CATSPGQLITGELFF	TGTGCCACCAGTCCAGGACAGCTCATCACCGGGGAGCTGTTTTTT
NA	NA	TRBV20-1	TRBJ2-3	CSARSRLGGTDTQYF	TGCAGTGCTAGAAGCCGGTTAGGAGGGACAGATACGCAGTATTTT
few	TRBD1	TRBV28	TRBJ1-5	CASSLTGGYSNQPQHF	TGTGCCAGCAGTTTAACAGGGGGATATAGCAATCAGCCCCAGCATTTT
few	NA	TRBV11-2	TRBJ1-4	CASSSSAIEKLFF	TGTGCCAGCAGCAGCAGCGCCATTGAAAAACTGTTTTTT
NA	TRBD1	TRBV6-1	TRBJ2-1	CASSELGTEYNEQFF	TGTGCCAGCAGTGAACTTGGGACAGAGTACAATGAGCAGTTCTTC
NA	TRBD2	TRBV24-1	TRBJ2-5	CATSDPTSGGIKETQYF	TGTGCCACCAGTGATCCCACTAGCGGGGGGATTAAAGAGACCCAGTACTTC
many	NA	TRBV5-1	TRBJ1-6	CASSFGLEHSPLHF	TGCGCCAGCAGCTTCGGTCTCGAGCATTCACCCCTCCACTTT
NA	TRBD2	TRBV20-1	TRBJ2-3	CSARGGDTPDTQYF	TGCAGTGCTAGGGGGGGGGATACCCCAGATACGCAGTATTTT
few	NA	TRBV19	TRBJ2-2	CASTTGNTGELFF	TGTGCCAGTACCACAGGGAACACCGGGGAGCTGTTTTTT
few	NA	TRBV7-9	TRBJ2-7	CASSLGPRREQYF	TGTGCCAGCAGCTTGGGACCCAGGCGGGAGCAGTACTTC
NA	NA	TRBV5-1	TRBJ1-1	CASSIRASTNTEAFF	TGCGCCAGCAGCATCCGGGCCTCGACGAACACTGAAGCTTTCTTT
NA	NA	TRBV27	TRBJ2-7	CASSRNSNLREQYF	TGTGCCAGCAGTAGGAACAGCAACCTACGAGAGCAGTACTTC
few	TRBD1	TRBV11-2	TRBJ2-4	CASSLQQGVTKNIQYF	TGTGCCAGCAGCTTGCAGCAGGGGGTAACCAAAAACATTCAGTACTTC
NA	NA	TRBV7-8	TRBJ1-6	CASSNPGIGNSPLHF	TGTGCCAGCAGCAACCCGGGGATAGGGAATTCACCCCTCCACTTT
few	NA	TRBV4-1	TRBJ1-5	CASSQQGSNQPQHF	TGCGCCAGCAGCCAACAGGGGAGCAATCAGCCCCAGCATTTT
few	TRBD2	TRBV28	TRBJ2-2	CASTRSGGITGELFF	TGTGCCAGCACCCGATCGGGGGGGATCACCGGGGAGCTGTTTTTT
NA	NA	TRBV6-1	TRBJ2-3	CASGGGTQYF	TGTGCCAGCGGGGGTGGGACGCAGTATTTT
medium-sized	NA	TRBV4-1	TRBJ2-7	CASSQDPTYSYEQYF	TGCGCCAGCAGCCAAGATCCAACCTACTCCTACGAGCAGTACTTC
NA	TRBD1	TRBV20-1	TRBJ1-5	CSASYPKTGGIGSNQPQHF	TGCAGTGCTAGCTATCCCAAGACAGGGGGCATCGGGAGCAATCAGCCCCAGCATTTT
NA	NA	TRBV5-4	TRBJ1-2	CASSLFSRAANYGYTF	TGTGCCAGCAGCTTGTTTTCCAGGGCAGCTAACTATGGCTACACCTTC
NA	TRBD2	TRBV28	TRBJ2-7	CASSSPGTSGSYEQYF	TGTGCCAGCAGTTCACCCGGGACTAGCGGGTCCTACGAGCAGTACTTC
few	TRBD1	TRBV5-1	TRBJ2-1	CASSSQPRGSSYNEQFF	TGCGCCAGCAGCTCCCAACCCAGGGGGAGCTCCTACAATGAGCAGTTCTTC
NA	NA	TRBV28	TRBJ2-5	CASSNGLGRGKETQYF	TGTGCCAGCAGCAACGGTCTCGGAAGGGGGAAAGAGACCCAGTACTTC
NA	TRBD1	TRBV5-1	TRBJ1-4	CANSSTGASEKLFF	TGCGCCAACAGCTCAACAGGGGCTTCAGAAAAACTGTTTTTT
few	TRBD2	TRBV9	TRBJ2-3	CASSTQRGGGDTQYF	TGTGCCAGCAGCACACAGCGGGGTGGCGGGGATACGCAGTATTTT
NA	NA	TRBV4-2	TRBJ1-6	CASSQDWQRNSPLHF	TGTGCCAGCAGCCAAGATTGGCAAAGGAATTCACCCCTCCACTTT